Given below is one T cell receptor (beta chain) in context. As originally analysed: Estimated nucleated cell counts came from reference gene primer amplification. Libraries were prepared by immunoSEQ multiplex PCR; TCRdb keeps only in-frame clonotypes and omits some of them. Clone size and V and J calls were adopted from that table, with D and trimming inferred from the DNA. The sample shows more than 65,000 clones, roughly 87% of them seen only once. This CDR3 comprises 15 residues. The V and J ends lost 4 bases and 9 bases, in that order; junction bases with no gene match: 9. Germline V gene sequence: CDR1 PRHDT, CDR2 FYEKMQ (reference sequence). These data belong to a study of blood T cell repertoires in COVID-19. Overall study context: COVID-19 samples, acute and convalescent, were from the United States, Italy and Spain. T cells, B-cell-depleted T cells, or PBMCs supplied cDNA or gDNA.

The chain carries TRBV13 and TRBJ2-1; TRBD2 matches 10 bases. The specimen sequenced was peripheral blood. This clonotype was obtained from a man aged 45 to 65 with active COVID-19. The CDR3, as DNA: TGTGCCAGCAGCTCGAAGCGGGAGGGCAGGATTGAGCAGTTCTTC. Protein product: CASSSKREGRIEQFF.